This T cell receptor (beta chain) came from a study of beta chain features in type 1 diabetes. Study-wide background: Sorted cells examined across all samples numbered 85 million to 130 million.

The germline V gene has CDR1 SGHRS and CDR2 YFSETQ. The CDR3 totals 13 residues. V gave up 2 bases and J gave up 4 bases; unmatched junction bases: 3. Every bit of the isolated RNA underwent reverse transcription, so sequencing read expressed TCRB transcripts. About 4 million reads per sample were averaged for naive, central memory and regulatory samples. Clones were sequenced by immunoSEQ multiplex PCR, and TCRdb holds only the in-frame ones, with some missing. The table records about 340,000 clones, roughly 13% of them present only once. Overall study results and limits: All four CD4+ subsets of Type 1 diabetes patients contained TCRB CDR3s that were moderately but significantly shorter. Whatever favoring of shorter templates PCR might show would apply equally to patients and controls.

Notes on this clone: Antigen: not known. At the DNA level, this CDR3 is encoded by other sequences in the same sample as well.

Every single donor gave one heparinised blood draw, and these averaged roughly 100 mL. The origin of this receptor is a woman in her late teens or twenties with type 1 diabetes. The chain joins TRBV5-1 to TRBJ2-7; 7 bases align to TRBD1. The sample comprised naive CD4+ T cells from blood. The chain's CDR3 is CASSLGDRYEQYF. CDR3 nucleotides: TGCGCCAGCAGCTTAGGGGACAGATACGAGCAGTACTTC.